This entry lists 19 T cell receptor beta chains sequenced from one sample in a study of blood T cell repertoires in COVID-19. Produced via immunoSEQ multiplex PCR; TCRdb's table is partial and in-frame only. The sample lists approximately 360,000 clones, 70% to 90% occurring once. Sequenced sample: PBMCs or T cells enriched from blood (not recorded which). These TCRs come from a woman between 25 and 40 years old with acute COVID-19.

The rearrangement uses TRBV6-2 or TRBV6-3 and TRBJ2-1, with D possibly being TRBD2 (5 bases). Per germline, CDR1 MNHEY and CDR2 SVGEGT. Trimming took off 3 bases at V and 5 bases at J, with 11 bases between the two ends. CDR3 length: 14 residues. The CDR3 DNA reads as TGTGCCAGCAGTTATCCGCCCGGGGACAATGAGCAGTTCTTC. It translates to CASSYPPGDNEQFF.

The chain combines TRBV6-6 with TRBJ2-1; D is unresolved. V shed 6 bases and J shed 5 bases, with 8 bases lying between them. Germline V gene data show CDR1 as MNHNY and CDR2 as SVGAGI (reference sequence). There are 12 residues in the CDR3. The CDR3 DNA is TGTGCCAGCAGCAGGCTGGACAATGAGCAGTTCTTC. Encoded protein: CASSRLDNEQFF.

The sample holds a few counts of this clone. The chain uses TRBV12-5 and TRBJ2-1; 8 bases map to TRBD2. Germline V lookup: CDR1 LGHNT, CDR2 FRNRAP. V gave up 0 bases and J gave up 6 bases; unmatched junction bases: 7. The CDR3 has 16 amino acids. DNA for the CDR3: TGTGCTAGTGGTTTGGTAGGAACTAGCGGCCTCAATGAGCAGTTCTTC. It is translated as CASGLVGTSGLNEQFF.

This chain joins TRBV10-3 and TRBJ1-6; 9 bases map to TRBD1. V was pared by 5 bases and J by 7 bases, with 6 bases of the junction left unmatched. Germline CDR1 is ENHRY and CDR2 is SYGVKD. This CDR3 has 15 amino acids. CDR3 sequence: CAISPGQGLNSPLHF. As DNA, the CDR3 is TGTGCCATCAGTCCTGGACAGGGGTTAAATTCACCCCTCCACTTT.

As DNA, the CDR3 is TGTGCCAGCAGCCCCAGTGGGGGCGCAGAGACCCAGTACTTC. Its translation: CASSPSGGAETQYF. The rearrangement links TRBV27 to TRBJ2-5; tentative D call: TRBD1 (6 bases). Germline CDR1 reads MNHEY; CDR2 reads SMNVEV (reference sequence). The CDR3 spans 14 residues. V lost 6 bases to trimming and J lost 4 bases, with 15 bases between them.

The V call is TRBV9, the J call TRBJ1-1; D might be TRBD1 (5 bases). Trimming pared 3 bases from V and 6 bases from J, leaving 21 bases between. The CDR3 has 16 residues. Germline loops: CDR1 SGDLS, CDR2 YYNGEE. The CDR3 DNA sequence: TGTGCCAGCAGCGCCCATCCGGACACCCCTATCGCTGAAGCTTTCTTT. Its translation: CASSAHPDTPIAEAFF.

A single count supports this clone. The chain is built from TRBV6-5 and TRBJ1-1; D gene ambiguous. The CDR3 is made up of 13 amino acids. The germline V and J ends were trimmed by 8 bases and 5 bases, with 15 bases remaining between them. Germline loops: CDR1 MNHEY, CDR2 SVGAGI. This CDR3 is CASGSERATEAFF. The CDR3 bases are TGTGCCAGCGGCTCAGAGAGGGCAACTGAAGCTTTCTTT.

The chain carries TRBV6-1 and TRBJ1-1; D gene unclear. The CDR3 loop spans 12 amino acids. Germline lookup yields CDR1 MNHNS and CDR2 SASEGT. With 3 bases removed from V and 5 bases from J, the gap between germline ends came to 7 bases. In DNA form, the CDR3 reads TGTGCCAGCAGTGATCCACTAACTGAAGCTTTCTTT. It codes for CASSDPLTEAFF.

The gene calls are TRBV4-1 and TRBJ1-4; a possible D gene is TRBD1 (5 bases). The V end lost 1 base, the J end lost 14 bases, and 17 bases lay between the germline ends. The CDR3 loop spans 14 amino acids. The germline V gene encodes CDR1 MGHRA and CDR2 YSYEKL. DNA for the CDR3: TGCGCCAGCAGCCAAGTCGGGTTAGGGGTTTGGCTGTTTTTT. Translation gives CASSQVGLGVWLFF.

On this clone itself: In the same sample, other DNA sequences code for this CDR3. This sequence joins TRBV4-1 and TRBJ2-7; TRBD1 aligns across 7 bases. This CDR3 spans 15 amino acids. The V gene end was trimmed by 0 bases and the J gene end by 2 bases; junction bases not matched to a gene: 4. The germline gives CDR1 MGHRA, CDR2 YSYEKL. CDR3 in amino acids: CASSQDWTGAYEQYF. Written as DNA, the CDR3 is TGCGCCAGCAGCCAAGACTGGACAGGTGCCTACGAGCAGTACTTC.

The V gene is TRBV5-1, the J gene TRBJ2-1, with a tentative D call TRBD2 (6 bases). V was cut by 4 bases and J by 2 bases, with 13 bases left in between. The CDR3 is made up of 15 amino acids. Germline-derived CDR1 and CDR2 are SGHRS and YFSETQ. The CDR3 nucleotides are TGCGCCAGCAGCAGGGATAGCGGCACCTACAATGAGCAGTTCTTC. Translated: CASSRDSGTYNEQFF.

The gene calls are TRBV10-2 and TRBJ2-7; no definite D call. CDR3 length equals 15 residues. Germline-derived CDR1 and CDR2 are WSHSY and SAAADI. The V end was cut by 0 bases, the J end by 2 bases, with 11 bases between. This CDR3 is CASSESTLLAYEQYF. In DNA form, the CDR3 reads TGCGCCAGCAGTGAGTCGACTCTGCTAGCCTACGAGCAGTACTTC.

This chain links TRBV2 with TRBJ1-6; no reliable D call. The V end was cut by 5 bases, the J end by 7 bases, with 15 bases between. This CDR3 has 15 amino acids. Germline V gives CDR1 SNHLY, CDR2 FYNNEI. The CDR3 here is CASSPTAVGNSPLHF. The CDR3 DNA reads TGTGCCAGCAGTCCCACAGCGGTGGGAAATTCACCCCTCCACTTT.

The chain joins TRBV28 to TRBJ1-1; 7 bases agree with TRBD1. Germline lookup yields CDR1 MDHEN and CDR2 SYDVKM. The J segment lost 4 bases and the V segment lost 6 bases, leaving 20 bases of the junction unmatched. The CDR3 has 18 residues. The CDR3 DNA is TGTGCCAGCAGATTACAACCGGGACAGACAGGCGGACGCACTGAAGCTTTCTTT. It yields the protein CASRLQPGQTGGRTEAFF.

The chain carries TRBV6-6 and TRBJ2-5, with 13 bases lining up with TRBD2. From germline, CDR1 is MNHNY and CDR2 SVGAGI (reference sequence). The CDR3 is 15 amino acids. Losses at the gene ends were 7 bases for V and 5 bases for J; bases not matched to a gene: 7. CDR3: CASKRLAGGGETQYF. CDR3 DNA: TGTGCCAGCAAGAGACTAGCGGGGGGCGGGGAGACCCAGTACTTC.

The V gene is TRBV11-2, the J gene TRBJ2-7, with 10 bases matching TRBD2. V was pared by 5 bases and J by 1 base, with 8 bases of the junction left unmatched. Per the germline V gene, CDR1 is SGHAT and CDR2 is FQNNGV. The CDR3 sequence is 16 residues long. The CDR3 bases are TGTGCCAGCAGCCCAATTAGCGGGGGGAATTCCTACGAGCAGTACTTC. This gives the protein CASSPISGGNSYEQYF.

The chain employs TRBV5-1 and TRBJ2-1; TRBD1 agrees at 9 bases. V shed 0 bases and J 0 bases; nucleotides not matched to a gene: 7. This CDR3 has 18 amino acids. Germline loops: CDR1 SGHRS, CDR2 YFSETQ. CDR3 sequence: CASSLESLTGGSYNEQFF. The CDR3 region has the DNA TGCGCCAGCAGCTTGGAGTCTCTGACAGGGGGCTCCTACAATGAGCAGTTCTTC.

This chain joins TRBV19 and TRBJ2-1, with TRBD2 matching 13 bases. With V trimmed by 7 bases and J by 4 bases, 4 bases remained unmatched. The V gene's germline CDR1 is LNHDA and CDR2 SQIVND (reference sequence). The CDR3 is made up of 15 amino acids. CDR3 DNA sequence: TGTGCCAGTAACCTACTAGCGGGGGGGTACAATGAGCAGTTCTTC. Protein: CASNLLAGGYNEQFF.

The chain's CDR3 is CASSQERGGHTDTQYF. CDR3 coding DNA: TGTGCCAGCAGCCAAGAACGGGGGGGCCACACAGATACGCAGTATTTT. The J gene is TRBJ2-3, the V gene TRBV4-2; 8 bases align to TRBD2. V shed 0 bases and J 2 bases; nucleotides not matched to a gene: 4. CDR1 and CDR2 (germline): LGHNA, YNFKEQ. This CDR3 region has 16 residues.